This T cell receptor (beta chain) emerged from a study of long-term antiretroviral therapy in people with HIV (dated by TCRdb to between 2021 and 2022). About the study as a whole: The earliest samples were collected approximately a decade before the 2015 WHO recommendation for immediate ART, a period when ART was typically delayed until CD4 counts fell. A retrospective serial study tested whether changes in peripheral blood TRB repertoire composition and diversity were associated with ART initiation and durable HIV suppression. The cohort contributed about 180 cryopreserved PBMC samples from about 33 adults with confirmed HIV infection, collected serially over a mean of about six years (range 1-12). Eleven of the 30 participants with HIV were female. Test extractions of a monoclonal T-cell line alongside a few dozen polyclonal samples showed no cross-contamination during QIAcube processing. Beyond this particular receptor, the publication reports: Limited PBMC availability meant only the TCR beta chain was sequenced, without alpha chain pairing. The repertoire was dominated across all time points by expanded TRB clones identified before ART initiation, although this dominance was seen to fluctuate and to decrease in many PLHIV after ART. ART initiation was associated with a significant increase in TRB diversity, but diversity stayed significantly below transplant donor controls even after long-term ART. Narrower CDR3 length ranges were observed in HIV repertoires than in controls, and an antigen-experienced repertoire with only a slight naive shift after ART was suggested by the network structure. The samples span the years 2004 to 2017, and the ART regimens used may be less effective than current regimens. Because pre-ART samples had limited cell numbers, profiling was done on unsorted PBMC rather than on sorted CD4+ and CD8+ T cells. Inferences about post-ART repertoire changes are limited because no data were available on ART adherence, viral resistance or therapy changes.

In the case of this clone: The target of this receptor is not known. The record has no base qualities; no much larger clone is one base away.

The CDR3 starts with the cysteine, ends with the phenylalanine, and has 17 residues. The only DNA kept is the CDR3, 51 bases in frame from the first base. V drops 1 base and J drops 3 bases, leaving 18 bases in between. Based on the germline V gene, the CDR1 and CDR2 sequences are LGHNT and FRNRAP. To be included, a participant needed at least one PBMC sample from before ART initiation plus at least two post-ART samples. All participants with HIV were treated in the United States of America. Before DNA extraction, cryopreserved samples of roughly 0.95-10 million PBMC were thawed and washed. At the time of the earliest PBMC sample, participants with HIV were aged between roughly 20 and 55 years. PBMC samples from each participant spanned 1-4 timepoints before ART initiation and 2-8 timepoints after ART initiation, with a median of 7 samples. For every participant, serial HIV viral load, CD4+ T-cell count, ART history and demographic data were obtained. Genomic DNA was extracted from unsorted PBMC with a Qiagen kit on a QIAcube, with processing performed in batches of 12 samples.

The immunoSEQ hsTCRB v3.0 assay was used at survey level resolution to sequence the TRB variable region. The target sequencing depth for TRB was roughly 35,000-50,000 T-cell genomes per sample. An Illumina MiSeq with a v3 150-cycle kit was used to sequence the pooled TRB libraries. The published analysis was carried out like this. Repertoire analysis ran in R within a reproducible Nextflow workflow covering QC, data transformation and analysis. LymphoSeq2, an R package for exploring AIRR-Seq data, was used to implement custom analyses. After excluding a few samples that yielded fewer than 5000 total TRB sequences, approximately 180 HIV repertoires remained for analysis. Among the approximately 180 HIV repertoires that were kept, around 60 were collected before ART initiation and 120 to 140 were collected after ART initiation. Repertoires were downsampled to 5000 TRB nucleotide sequences, and summary statistics were averaged over 100 downsampling iterations. TRB sequences were retained for analysis only if CDR3 regions of at least seven amino acids were present. Diversity was assessed using a clonality score derived from Shannon entropy and using the Gini coefficient. In the repertoire networks, any two of the top 5000 CDR3 amino acid sequences were linked whenever the two sequences differed by an edit distance of one. GLIPH2 predicted antigen specificity groups and MHC restriction for TRB CDR3 amino acid sequences. To flag known CMV, EBV, HIV or tissue antigen associations, CDR3 amino acid sequences were matched against VDJdb and McPAS-TCR. Pre-ART, post-ART and control groups were compared with Wilcoxon signed-rank tests and Holm-Bonferroni correction. Held by TCRdb, this immuneACCESS table contains in-frame sequences only and omits some clones. Under half of the omission traces to an unresolved V gene where checked; the cause of the rest is unknown. The DNA was the basis for D and trimming; V, J and clone size are from that table. This sample lists 9,000 to 15,000 clones; about 80% were detected once. Clones ranked in the top ten supply about 14% of the sample.

The sequenced sample was unsorted PBMCs, obtained just under 3.2 years before starting antiretroviral therapy. The sequence links TRBV12-5 to TRBJ2-5, and the D gene may be TRBD1, 6 bases matching. The source of this sequence is a man aged 35 to 55 with HIV. The CDR3 protein: CASGLESLTGLEETQYF. Read as DNA, the sequence is TGTGCTAGTGGTTTGGAAAGTTTGACAGGTCTCGAAGAGACCCAGTACTTC.